The present T cell receptor beta chain was sequenced within a study of OX40 agonist ivuxolimab in advanced cancers. Findings and limits, study-wide: Not determined was the antigen specificity of the expanded peripheral T cells.

Here immunoSEQ multiplex PCR was the method, and the copy in TCRdb shows in-frame clones only, minus some. The sample lists roughly 90,000 clones, approximately 91% occurring once. Only one count was recorded for this clone. Its cognate antigen is unknown. Germline V gives CDR1 SGHTA, CDR2 FQGNSA. V lost 1 base to trimming and J lost 2 bases; unmatched junction nucleotides: 8. The CDR3 runs to 16 residues. This receptor was identified in an adult with an advanced solid tumor such as melanoma, head and neck, liver or kidney cancer. The genes are TRBV7-2 and TRBJ2-7; TRBD2 agrees at 7 bases. This material consisted of CD4+ or CD8+ T cells sorted from blood, taken in a trial of the OX40 agonist ivuxolimab. Here the CDR3 DNA reads TGTGCCAGCAGCTTAGTTCACGGCGGGAGAACCTACGAGCAGTACTTC. Its translation: CASSLVHGGRTYEQYF.